These 18 T cell receptor beta chains were all obtained from the same sample, sequenced in a study of blood T cell repertoires in COVID-19. Assay used: immunoSEQ multiplex PCR; TCRdb lists only in-frame clones, some missing. The repertoire consists of about 140,000 clones, with roughly 84% occurring once and the leading ten covering approximately 3.9%. Sample: peripheral blood. These receptors were obtained from a woman aged 55 to 70 with acute or convalescent COVID-19.

Comments on this clone: This specimen includes other DNA sequences encoding the same CDR3. CDR3 in DNA: TGCAGCGTGCAGGGCGGCGGCAATCAGCCCCAGCATTTT. Translation: CSVQGGGNQPQHF. The rearrangement joins TRBV29-1 to TRBJ1-5; TRBD1 might be the D (5 bases). CDR1 and CDR2 from the germline V gene are SQVTM and ANQGSEA. CDR3 length: 13 amino acids. V gave up 6 bases and J gave up 2 bases, with 11 bases separating them.

The gene calls are TRBV4-3 and TRBJ1-5; D call uncertain. Trimming shortened V by 0 bases and J by 5 bases, and 5 bases separated the two germline ends. The length of the CDR3 is 13 residues. Looked up from germline, CDR1 is LGHNA and CDR2 is YSLEER. CDR3 nucleotide sequence: TGCGCCAGCAGCCAAGAGGAGGATCAGCCCCAGCATTTT. As protein: CASSQEEDQPQHF.

The genes are TRBV20-1 and TRBJ1-1, with D tentatively TRBD1 (6 bases). Germline V CDR1 and CDR2: DFQATT, SNEGSKA (reference sequence). The CDR3 extends over 11 amino acids. The V gene lost 5 bases and the J gene lost 5 bases, with 9 bases spanning the gap. CDR3 DNA sequence: TGCAGTGCTCTACAGGGAACTGAAGCTTTCTTT. This translates into CSALQGTEAFF.

The chain uses TRBV28 and TRBJ1-5, with D uncertain. This CDR3 is built from 15 residues. Trimming shortened V by 6 bases and J by 3 bases, and 15 bases separated the two germline ends. The V gene's germline CDR1 is MDHEN and CDR2 SYDVKM. CDR3 protein: CASSPTMSNNQPQHF. The CDR3, as DNA: TGTGCCAGCAGCCCGACAATGAGTAACAATCAGCCCCAGCATTTT.

This clone was counted between two and nine times. The chain joins TRBV30 to TRBJ2-4; D is undetermined. Germline CDR1 GTSNPN, CDR2 SVGIG (reference sequence). Trimming took off 0 bases at V and 1 base at J, with 13 bases between the two ends. CDR3 length: 16 amino acids. CDR3 sequence reads: CAWSVPVNWAKNIQYF. The DNA for the CDR3 is TGTGCCTGGAGTGTCCCAGTCAATTGGGCCAAAAACATTCAGTACTTC. The full variable domain, completed using reference TRBV30 and TRBJ2-4, is SQTIHQWPATLVQPVGSPLSLECTVEGTSNPNLYWYRQAAGRGLQLLFYSVGIGQISSEVPQNLSASRPQDRQFILSSKKLLLSDSGFYLCAWSVPVNWAKNIQYFGAGTRLSVL.

The V gene is TRBV9, the J gene TRBJ1-1; D remains ambiguous. Trimming left V 1 base short and J 2 bases short, with 6 bases between. Per germline, CDR1 SGDLS and CDR2 YYNGEE. This CDR3 comprises 13 residues. The DNA for the CDR3 is TGTGCCAGCAGCGTAAACAGAAACACTGAAGCTTTCTTT. This translates into CASSVNRNTEAFF.

This clone was counted a few times. The genes are TRBV19 and TRBJ2-1; 10 nucleotides align to TRBD2. The trim removed 5 bases at V and 5 bases at J, leaving 18 bases unmatched. The CDR3 totals 19 residues. The germline CDR1 and CDR2 sequences are LNHDA and SQIVND (reference sequence). The CDR3 here is CASSPRNRGLTSGHNEQFF. The DNA for the CDR3 is TGTGCCAGTAGTCCACGGAACAGGGGCCTGACTAGCGGGCACAATGAGCAGTTCTTC. Combining the CDR3 with reference TRBV19 and TRBJ2-1 gives the whole variable domain DGGITQSPKYLFRKEGQNVTLSCEQNLNHDAMYWYRQDPGQGLRLIYYSQIVNDFQKGDIAEGYSVSREKKESFPLTVTSAQKNPTAFYLCASSPRNRGLTSGHNEQFFGPGTRLTVL.

This sequence joins TRBV28 and TRBJ1-6; no reliable D call. V lost 5 bases, J lost 0 bases, and 14 bases lay in between. From germline, CDR1 is MDHEN and CDR2 SYDVKM. The length of the CDR3 is 17 residues. In nucleotides, the CDR3 is TGTGCCAGCAGTGCGCCGCCTCCGAGCTCCTATAATTCACCCCTCCACTTT. Translated: CASSAPPPSSYNSPLHF.

This sequence joins TRBV5-1 and TRBJ1-3, with 9 bases aligning to TRBD1. Germline V gene data show CDR1 as SGHRS and CDR2 as YFSETQ. V trimming: 4 bases; J trimming: 4 bases; junction bases outside the gene matches: 12. This CDR3 has 17 amino acids. The CDR3 DNA follows: TGCGCCAGCAGCATCGTCCGGGGACAGGGCAGAGGAAACACCATATATTTT. This translates into CASSIVRGQGRGNTIYF.

V usage is TRBV29-1 and J usage is TRBJ1-1, with D possibly TRBD1 on 5 matching bases. Between the trimmed V and J ends, which lost 8 bases and 1 base, there was a span of 14 bases. CDR3 length: 13 residues. The V gene's germline CDR1 is SQVTM and CDR2 ANQGSEA. The chain's CDR3 is CSIRSQGNTEAFF. The DNA for the CDR3 is TGCAGCATCCGTAGCCAGGGGAACACTGAAGCTTTCTTT.

The chain recombines TRBV6-5 with TRBJ1-3; 7 nucleotides align to TRBD1. The CDR3 spans 12 residues. Germline trimming cut 11 bases from V and 2 bases from J; bases unmatched to any gene: 3. Germline CDR1 is MNHEY and CDR2 is SVGAGI. The CDR3 protein is CASGTAGNTIYF. CDR3 sequence (DNA): TGTGCCTCTGGGACAGCTGGAAACACCATATATTTT.

The chain links TRBV5-1 to TRBJ2-3; tentative D call: TRBD2 (5 bases). From germline, CDR1 is SGHRS and CDR2 YFSETQ. The CDR3 sequence is 13 residues long. Trimming removed 9 bases from V and 2 bases from J, with 13 bases in between. CDR3 amino acids: CATRVGSTDTQYF. CDR3 coding DNA: TGCGCCACGAGGGTGGGCTCCACAGATACGCAGTATTTT.

The rearrangement links TRBV5-1 to TRBJ2-2; D is unresolved. Per the germline V gene, CDR1 is SGHRS and CDR2 is YFSETQ. The CDR3 totals 13 residues. The V and J ends lost 4 bases and 5 bases respectively, with 9 bases between them. The CDR3, as DNA: TGCGCCAGCAGCCAACAAGATACCGGGGAGCTGTTTTTT. Protein product: CASSQQDTGELFF. Full variable domain (missing parts from reference TRBV5-1 and TRBJ2-2): KAGVTQTPRYLIKTRGQQVTLSCSPISGHRSVSWYQQTPGQGLQFLFEYFSETQRNKGNFPGRFSGRQFSNSRSEMNVSTLELGDSALYLCASSQQDTGELFFGEGSRLTVL.

The V call is TRBV3-1 (or the pseudogene TRBV3-2), the J call TRBJ2-3; 7 bases are a match to TRBD2. Germline values: CDR1 LGHDT, CDR2 YNNKEL (reference sequence). The CDR3 spans 16 residues. V lost 3 bases to trimming and J lost 0 bases; unmatched junction nucleotides: 6. This CDR3 reads CASSQGSGFSTDTQYF. The CDR3 region has the DNA TGTGCCAGCAGCCAGGGTAGCGGGTTTAGCACAGATACGCAGTATTTT.

This clone was seen once. V and J are TRBV6-1 and TRBJ1-3, with a possible D match to TRBD1 (6 bases). The CDR3 contains 14 residues. V lost 6 bases, J lost 1 base, and 10 bases lay in between. Germline-derived CDR1 and CDR2 are MNHNS and SASEGT. The CDR3 nucleotides read TGTGCCAGCAGGGCTGGACAGTCTGGAAACACCATATATTTT. This encodes CASRAGQSGNTIYF.

This clone was detected only a few times. The chain recombines TRBV6-5 with TRBJ1-2; no clear D gene. The CDR3 contains 13 residues. The V end was cut by 0 bases, the J end by 7 bases, with 9 bases between. CDR1 is MNHEY and CDR2 is SVGAGI in the germline V gene. The CDR3 DNA follows: TGTGCCAGCAGTTACTCGCGGGTTAGTGGCTACACCTTC. This encodes CASSYSRVSGYTF.

This sequence joins TRBV27 and TRBJ2-1; 9 bases align to TRBD1. In germline, CDR1 is MNHEY, CDR2 SMNVEV (reference sequence). The CDR3 runs to 15 residues. The J segment lost 3 bases and the V segment lost 1 base, leaving 1 base of the junction unmatched. DNA for the CDR3: TGTGCCAGCAGTTTATTGGGACAGGGCTACAATGAGCAGTTCTTC. Its protein is CASSLLGQGYNEQFF.

The genes are TRBV29-1 and TRBJ1-2; no firm D call. CDR1 is SQVTM, CDR2 ANQGSEA, per germline. V lost 3 bases to trimming and J lost 6 bases, with 17 bases between them. CDR3 length equals 14 residues. The CDR3 DNA follows: TGCAGCGTTGACGAGGGTGACCTTCTACATGGCTACACCTTC. Protein: CSVDEGDLLHGYTF.